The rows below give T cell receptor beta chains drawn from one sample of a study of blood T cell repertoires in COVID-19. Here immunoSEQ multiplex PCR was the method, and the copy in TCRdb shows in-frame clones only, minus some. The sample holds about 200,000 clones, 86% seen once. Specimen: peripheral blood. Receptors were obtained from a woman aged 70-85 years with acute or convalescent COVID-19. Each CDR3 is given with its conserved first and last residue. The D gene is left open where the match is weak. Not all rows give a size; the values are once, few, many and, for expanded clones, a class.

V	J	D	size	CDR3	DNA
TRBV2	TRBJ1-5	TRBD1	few	CASSQQGIGNQPQHF	TGTGCCAGCAGTCAACAGGGGATTGGCAATCAGCCCCAGCATTTT
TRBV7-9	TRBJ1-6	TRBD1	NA	CASSDRGAHSPLHF	TGTGCCAGCAGCGACAGGGGCGCGCATTCACCCCTCCACTTT
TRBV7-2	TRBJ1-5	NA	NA	CASSLEQGLNQPQHF	TGTGCCAGCAGCCTCGAACAGGGTCTCAATCAGCCCCAGCATTTT
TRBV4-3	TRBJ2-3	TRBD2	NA	CASSQGVTGGLTDTQYF	TGCGCCAGCAGCCAAGGGGTTACGGGAGGGCTGACAGATACGCAGTATTTT
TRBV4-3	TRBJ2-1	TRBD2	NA	CASSQAWTSGRSSDYNEQFF	TGCGCCAGCAGCCAAGCTTGGACTAGCGGGAGGTCCTCAGACTACAATGAGCAGTTCTTC
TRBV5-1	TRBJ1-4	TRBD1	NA	CASRPGTGVNEKLFF	TGCGCCAGCAGGCCCGGGACAGGGGTAAATGAAAAACTGTTTTTT
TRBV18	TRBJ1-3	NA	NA	CASSSRQDLTGNTIYF	TGTGCCAGCTCAAGTCGACAGGACCTCACTGGAAACACCATATATTTT
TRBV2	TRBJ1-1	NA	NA	CASSDSGLAFF	TGTGCCAGCAGTGACTCTGGCCTGGCTTTCTTT
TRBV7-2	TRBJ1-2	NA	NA	CASSLFGSPNRVGYGYTF	TGTGCCAGCAGCTTATTTGGCAGTCCCAACCGGGTGGGTTATGGCTACACCTTC
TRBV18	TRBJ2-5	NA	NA	CASSPNREETQYF	TGTGCCAGCTCACCAAATCGAGAAGAGACCCAGTACTTC
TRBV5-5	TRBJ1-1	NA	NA	CASSVQGNTEAFF	TGTGCCAGCAGCGTTCAGGGGAACACTGAAGCTTTCTTT
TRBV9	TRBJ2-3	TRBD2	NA	CASSPAGDEDTQYF	TGTGCCAGCAGCCCAGCGGGGGATGAAGATACGCAGTATTTT
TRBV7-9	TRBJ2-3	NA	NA	CASSWSGTPGDTQYF	TGTGCCAGCAGCTGGTCCGGGACACCGGGAGATACGCAGTATTTT
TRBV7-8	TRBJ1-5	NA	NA	CASSPRQDFSNQPQHF	TGTGCCAGCAGCCCCCGACAGGATTTTAGCAATCAGCCCCAGCATTTT
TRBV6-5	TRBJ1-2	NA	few	CASRNQGTGYTF	TGTGCCAGCAGGAACCAGGGTACCGGCTACACCTTC
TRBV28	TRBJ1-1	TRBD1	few	CASPQRGQPNTEAFF	TGTGCCAGCCCCCAACGGGGACAGCCGAACACTGAAGCTTTCTTT
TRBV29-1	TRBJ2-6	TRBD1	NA	CSVERLGRGQAGANVLTF	TGCAGCGTTGAAAGGCTAGGCAGGGGGCAGGCGGGGGCCAACGTCCTGACTTTC
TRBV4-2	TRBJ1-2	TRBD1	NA	CASSQASGTAYGYTF	TGTGCCAGCAGCCAAGCCTCCGGGACAGCATATGGCTACACCTTC
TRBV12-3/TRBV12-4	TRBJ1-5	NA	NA	CASSSANQPQHF	TGTGCCAGCAGTAGCGCCAATCAGCCCCAGCATTTT